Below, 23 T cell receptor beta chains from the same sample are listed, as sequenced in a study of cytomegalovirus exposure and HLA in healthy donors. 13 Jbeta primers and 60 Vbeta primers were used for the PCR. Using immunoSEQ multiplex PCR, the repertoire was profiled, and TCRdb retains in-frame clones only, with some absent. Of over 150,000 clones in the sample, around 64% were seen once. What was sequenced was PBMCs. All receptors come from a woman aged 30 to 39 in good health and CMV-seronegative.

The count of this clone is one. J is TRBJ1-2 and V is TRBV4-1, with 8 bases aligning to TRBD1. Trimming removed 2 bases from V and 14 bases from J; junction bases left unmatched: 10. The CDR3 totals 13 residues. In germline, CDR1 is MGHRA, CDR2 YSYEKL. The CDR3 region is CASSQPGGRRTTF. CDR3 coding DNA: TGCGCCAGCAGCCAACCAGGGGGCCGACGGACTACCTTC.

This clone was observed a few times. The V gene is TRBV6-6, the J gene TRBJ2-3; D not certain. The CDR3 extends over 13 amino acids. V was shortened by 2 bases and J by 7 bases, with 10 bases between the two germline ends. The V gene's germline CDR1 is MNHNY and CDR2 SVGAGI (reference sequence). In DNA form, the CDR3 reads TGTGCCAGCAGTTACCGAGGATCGTATACGCAGTATTTT. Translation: CASSYRGSYTQYF.

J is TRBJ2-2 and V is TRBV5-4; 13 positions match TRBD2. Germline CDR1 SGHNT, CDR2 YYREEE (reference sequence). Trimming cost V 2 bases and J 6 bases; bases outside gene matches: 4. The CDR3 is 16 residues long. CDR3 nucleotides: TGTGCCAGCAGCTTATCGACTAGCGGGGGGCCCGGGGAGCTGTTTTTT. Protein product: CASSLSTSGGPGELFF.

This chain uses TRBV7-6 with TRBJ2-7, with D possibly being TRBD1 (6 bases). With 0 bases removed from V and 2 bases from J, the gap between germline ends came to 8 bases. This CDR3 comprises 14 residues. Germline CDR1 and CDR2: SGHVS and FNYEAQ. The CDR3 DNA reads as TGTGCCAGCAGCTTAGCCAGGGGCCCCTACGAGCAGTACTTC. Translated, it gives CASSLARGPYEQYF.

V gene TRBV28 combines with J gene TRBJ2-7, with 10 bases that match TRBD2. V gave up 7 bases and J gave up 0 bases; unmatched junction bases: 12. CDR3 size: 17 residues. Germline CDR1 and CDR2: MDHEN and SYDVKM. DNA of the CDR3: TGTGCCAGCACCTCCGCGCTGGGACTAGCGAGCTCCTACGAGCAGTACTTC. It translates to CASTSALGLASSYEQYF.

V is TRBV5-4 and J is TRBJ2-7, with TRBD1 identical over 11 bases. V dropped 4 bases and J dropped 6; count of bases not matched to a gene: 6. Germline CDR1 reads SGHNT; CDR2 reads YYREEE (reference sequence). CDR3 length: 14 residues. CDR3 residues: CASSAGQGASEQYF. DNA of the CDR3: TGTGCCAGCAGCGCCGGACAGGGGGCATCCGAGCAGTACTTC.

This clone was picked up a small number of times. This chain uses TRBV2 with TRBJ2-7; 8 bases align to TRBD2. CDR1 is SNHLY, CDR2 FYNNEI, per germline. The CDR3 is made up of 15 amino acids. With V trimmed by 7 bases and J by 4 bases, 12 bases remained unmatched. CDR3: CASTHAGRGSYEQYF. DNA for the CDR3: TGTGCCAGCACACACGCCGGGAGGGGGAGTTACGAGCAGTACTTC.

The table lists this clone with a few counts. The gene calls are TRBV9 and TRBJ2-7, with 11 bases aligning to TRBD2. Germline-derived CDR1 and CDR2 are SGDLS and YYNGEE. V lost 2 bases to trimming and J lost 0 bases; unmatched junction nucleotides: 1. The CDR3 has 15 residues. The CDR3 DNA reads TGTGCCAGCAGCGTCGGACTAGCGGGCTCCTACGAGCAGTACTTC. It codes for CASSVGLAGSYEQYF.

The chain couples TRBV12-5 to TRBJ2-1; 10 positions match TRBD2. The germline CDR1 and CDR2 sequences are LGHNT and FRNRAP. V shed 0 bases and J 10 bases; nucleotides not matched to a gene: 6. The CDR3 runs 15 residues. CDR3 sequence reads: CASGLVERGGTEQFF. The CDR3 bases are TGTGCTAGTGGTTTGGTAGAGCGGGGGGGCACGGAGCAGTTCTTC.

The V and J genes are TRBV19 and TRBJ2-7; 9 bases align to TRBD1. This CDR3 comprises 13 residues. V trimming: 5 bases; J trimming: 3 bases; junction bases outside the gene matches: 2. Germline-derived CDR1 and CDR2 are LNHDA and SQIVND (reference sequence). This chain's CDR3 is CASSATGGYEQYF. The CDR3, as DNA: TGTGCCAGTAGTGCGACAGGGGGCTACGAGCAGTACTTC.

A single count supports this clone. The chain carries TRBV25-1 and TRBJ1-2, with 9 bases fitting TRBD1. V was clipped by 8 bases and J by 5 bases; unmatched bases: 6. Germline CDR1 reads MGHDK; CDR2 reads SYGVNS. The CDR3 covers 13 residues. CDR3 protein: CASDLGTGYGYTF. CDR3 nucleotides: TGTGCCAGCGACCTCGGGACAGGGTATGGCTACACCTTC.

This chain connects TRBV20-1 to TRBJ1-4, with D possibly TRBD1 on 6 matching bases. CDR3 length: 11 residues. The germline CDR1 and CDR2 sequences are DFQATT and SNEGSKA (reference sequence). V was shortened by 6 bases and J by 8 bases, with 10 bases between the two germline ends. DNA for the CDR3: TGCAGTGCCGGGACACTCGAAAAACTGTTTTTT. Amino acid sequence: CSAGTLEKLFF.

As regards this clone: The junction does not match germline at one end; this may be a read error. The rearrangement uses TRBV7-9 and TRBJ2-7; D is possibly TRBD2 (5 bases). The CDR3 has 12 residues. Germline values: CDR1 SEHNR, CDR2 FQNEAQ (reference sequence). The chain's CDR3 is CSSSLEVYEQYF. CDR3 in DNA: TGTTCCAGCAGCTTGGAGGTCTACGAGCAGTACTTC.

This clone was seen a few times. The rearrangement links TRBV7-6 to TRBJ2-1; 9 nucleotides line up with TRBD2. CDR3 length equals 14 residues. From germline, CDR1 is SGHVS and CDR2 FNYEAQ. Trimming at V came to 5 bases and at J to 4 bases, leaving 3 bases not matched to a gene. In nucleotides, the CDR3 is TGTGCCAGCAGCAATAGCGGGGGATACAATGAGCAGTTCTTC. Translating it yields CASSNSGGYNEQFF.

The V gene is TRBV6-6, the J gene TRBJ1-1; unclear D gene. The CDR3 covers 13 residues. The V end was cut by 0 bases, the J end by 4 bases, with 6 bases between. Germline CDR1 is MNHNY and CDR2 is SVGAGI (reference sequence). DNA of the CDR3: TGTGCCAGCAGTTACTCGGCCCCCACTGAAGCTTTCTTT. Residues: CASSYSAPTEAFF.

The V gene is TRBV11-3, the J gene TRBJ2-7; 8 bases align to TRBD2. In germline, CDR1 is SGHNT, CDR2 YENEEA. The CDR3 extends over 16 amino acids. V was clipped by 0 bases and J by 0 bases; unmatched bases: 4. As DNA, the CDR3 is TGTGCCAGCAGCTTAGAATGCCTAGCGGGCTCCTACGAGCAGTACTTC. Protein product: CASSLECLAGSYEQYF.

CDR3 region: CASSRTGRSGYTF. CDR3 bases: TGTGCCAGCAGTCGGACAGGGAGAAGCGGCTACACCTTC. This chain joins TRBV28 and TRBJ1-2; 8 bases line up with TRBD1. The CDR3 is made up of 13 amino acids. In germline, CDR1 is MDHEN, CDR2 SYDVKM. After removal of 5 bases from V and 8 bases from J, the junction contained 7 bases not matched to a gene.

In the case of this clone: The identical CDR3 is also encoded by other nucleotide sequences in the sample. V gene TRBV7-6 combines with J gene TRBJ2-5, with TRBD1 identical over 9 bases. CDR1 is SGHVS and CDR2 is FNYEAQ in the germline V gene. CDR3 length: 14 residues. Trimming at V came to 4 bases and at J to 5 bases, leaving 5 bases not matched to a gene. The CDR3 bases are TGTGCCAGCAGCTCCGGACAGGGGCTGGAGACCCAGTACTTC. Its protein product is CASSSGQGLETQYF.

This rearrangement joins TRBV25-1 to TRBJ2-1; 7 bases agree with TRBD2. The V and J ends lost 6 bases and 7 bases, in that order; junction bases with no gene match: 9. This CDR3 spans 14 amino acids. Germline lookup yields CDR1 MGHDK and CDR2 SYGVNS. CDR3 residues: CASRASGSSNEQFF. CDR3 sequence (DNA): TGTGCCAGCAGAGCTAGCGGCAGTTCGAATGAGCAGTTCTTC.

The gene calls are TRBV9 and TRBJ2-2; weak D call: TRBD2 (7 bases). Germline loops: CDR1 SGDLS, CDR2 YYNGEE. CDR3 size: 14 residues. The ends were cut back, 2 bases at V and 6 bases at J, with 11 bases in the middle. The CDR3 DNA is TGTGCCAGCAGCGTGGCGGGGGCCCCCGGGGAGCTGTTTTTT. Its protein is CASSVAGAPGELFF. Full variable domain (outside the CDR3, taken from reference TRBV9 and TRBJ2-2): DSGVTQTPKHLITATGQRVTLRCSPRSGDLSVYWYQQSLDQGLQFLIQYYNGEERAKGNILERFSAQQFPDLHSELNLSSLELGDSALYFCASSVAGAPGELFFGEGSRLTVL.

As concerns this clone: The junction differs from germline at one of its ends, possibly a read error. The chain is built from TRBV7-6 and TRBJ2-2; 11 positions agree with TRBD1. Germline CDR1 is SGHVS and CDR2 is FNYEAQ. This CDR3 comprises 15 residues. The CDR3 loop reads CAGSSGQGVAGELFF. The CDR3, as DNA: TGTGCCGGCAGCTCGGGACAGGGGGTTGCCGGGGAGCTGTTTTTT.

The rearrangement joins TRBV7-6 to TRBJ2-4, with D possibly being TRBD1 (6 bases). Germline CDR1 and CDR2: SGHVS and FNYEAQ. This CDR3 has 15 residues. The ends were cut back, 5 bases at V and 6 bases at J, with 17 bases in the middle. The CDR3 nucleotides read TGTGCCAGCAGCGACCCCCGGGACAAAGGAAACATTCAGTACTTC. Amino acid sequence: CASSDPRDKGNIQYF.

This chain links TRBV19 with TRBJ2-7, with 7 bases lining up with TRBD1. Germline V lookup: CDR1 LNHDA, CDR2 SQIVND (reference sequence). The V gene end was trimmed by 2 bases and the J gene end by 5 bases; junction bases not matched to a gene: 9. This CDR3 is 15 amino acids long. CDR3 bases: TGTGCCAGTAGTATAACCGACAGGGTGGTCGACGAGCAGTACTTC. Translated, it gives CASSITDRVVDEQYF.